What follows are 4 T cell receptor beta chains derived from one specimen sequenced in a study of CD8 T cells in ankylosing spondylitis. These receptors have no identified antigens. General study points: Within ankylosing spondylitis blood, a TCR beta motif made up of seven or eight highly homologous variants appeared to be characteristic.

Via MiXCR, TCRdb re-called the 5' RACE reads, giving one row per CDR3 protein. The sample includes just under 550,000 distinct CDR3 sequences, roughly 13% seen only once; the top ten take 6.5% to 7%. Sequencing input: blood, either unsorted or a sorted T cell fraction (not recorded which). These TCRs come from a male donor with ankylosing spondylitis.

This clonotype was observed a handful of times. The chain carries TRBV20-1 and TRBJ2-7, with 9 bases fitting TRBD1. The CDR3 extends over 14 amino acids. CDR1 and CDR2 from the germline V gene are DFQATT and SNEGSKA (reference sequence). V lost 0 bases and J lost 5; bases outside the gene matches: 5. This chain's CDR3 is CSARDPQGADEQYF. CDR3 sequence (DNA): TGCAGTGCTAGAGATCCACAGGGGGCGGACGAGCAGTACTTC.

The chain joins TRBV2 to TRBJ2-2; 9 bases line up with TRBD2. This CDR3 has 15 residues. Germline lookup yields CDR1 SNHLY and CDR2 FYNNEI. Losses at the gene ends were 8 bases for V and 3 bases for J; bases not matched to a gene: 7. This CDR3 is CASAFRTSDTGELFF. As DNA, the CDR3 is TGTGCCAGCGCCTTCCGGACTAGCGACACCGGGGAGCTGTTTTTT.

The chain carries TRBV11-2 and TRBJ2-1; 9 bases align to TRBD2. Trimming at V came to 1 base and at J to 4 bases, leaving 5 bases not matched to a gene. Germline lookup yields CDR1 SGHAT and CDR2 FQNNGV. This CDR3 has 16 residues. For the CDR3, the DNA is TGTGCCAGCAGCTTAGCCTCTAGCGGGGTGTACAATGAGCAGTTCTTC. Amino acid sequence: CASSLASSGVYNEQFF.

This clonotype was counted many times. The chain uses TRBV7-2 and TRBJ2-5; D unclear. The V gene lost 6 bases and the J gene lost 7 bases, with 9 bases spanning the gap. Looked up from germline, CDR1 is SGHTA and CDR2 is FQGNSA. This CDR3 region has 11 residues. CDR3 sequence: CASRFEGTQYF. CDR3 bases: TGTGCCAGCAGATTCGAAGGGACCCAGTACTTC.